Below, one T cell receptor (beta chain) is given with its context. Antigen unknown. The data stem from a study of identifying expanded T cells in peripheral blood. Whole-study results and caveats: Differentially abundant clones: approximately 1.3 between replicates, about 15 at roughly 15 days, under 25 at four. Approximately 2-week clone count variance significantly increased as total template count grew.

Trimming at V came to 5 bases and at J to 5 bases, leaving 6 bases not matched to a gene. The CDR3 covers 16 residues. From germline, CDR1 is SGHRS and CDR2 YFSETQ. Healthy donors had no documented immune events, such as infections, while sampled. Assay used: immunoSEQ multiplex PCR; TCRdb lists only in-frame clones, some missing. The table shows about 50,000 clones, with approximately 80% occurring only once. V and J are TRBV5-1 and TRBJ2-5; 16 bases match TRBD2. This sequence originates from a person aged 18-70 years in good health. Sequenced sample: blood. The CDR3 DNA reads as TGCGCCAGCAGACCCGGGACTAGCGGGAGGGATGAGACCCAGTACTTC. Translated: CASRPGTSGRDETQYF.